The 25 T cell receptor beta chains below all came from one sample that was sequenced in a study of T cell responses to AZD1222 COVID-19 vaccine. Profiling relied on immunoSEQ multiplex PCR, and the TCRdb table lists in-frame clones only, not all of them. The table has roughly 58,000 clones, approximately 89% seen once; the top ten hold approximately 6.1%. Sample: peripheral blood, taken 28 days after the second AZD1222 dose. The origin of the receptors is an adult who received the AZD1222 COVID-19 vaccine.

This chain links TRBV6-5 with TRBJ1-1; 9 nucleotides align to TRBD1. This CDR3 region has 15 residues. Germline V gene sequence: CDR1 MNHEY, CDR2 SVGAGI. V was clipped by 6 bases and J by 8 bases; unmatched bases: 13. CDR3 sequence reads: CASSRGTGTLSEAFF. The CDR3 region has the DNA TGTGCCAGCAGCCGGGGGACAGGGACCCTTTCCGAAGCTTTCTTT.

The chain recombines TRBV19 with TRBJ2-2; 11 nucleotides line up with TRBD2. Per the germline V gene, CDR1 is LNHDA and CDR2 is SQIVND (reference sequence). This CDR3 spans 15 amino acids. The CDR3 loop is CVRRGTSGNTGELFF. CDR3 DNA: TGTGTCCGCAGAGGGACTAGCGGGAACACCGGGGAGCTGTTTTTT.

This sequence joins TRBV5-6 and TRBJ2-5, with D uncertain. This CDR3 region has 11 residues. The V end lost 0 bases, the J end lost 5 bases, and 2 bases lay between the germline ends. Germline V lookup: CDR1 SGHDT, CDR2 YYEEEE. The CDR3 region is CASSLAETQYF. In nucleotides, the CDR3 is TGTGCCAGCAGCTTGGCGGAGACCCAGTACTTC. Full variable domain (missing parts from reference TRBV5-6 and TRBJ2-5): DAGVTQSPTHLIKTRGQQVTLRCSPKSGHDTVSWYQQALGQGPQFIFQYYEEEERQRGNFPDRFSGHQFPNYSSELNVNALLLGDSALYLCASSLAETQYFGPGTRLLVL.

V and J are TRBV9 and TRBJ2-1; D remains ambiguous. CDR3 length equals 11 residues. Germline CDR1 SGDLS, CDR2 YYNGEE. The V and J ends lost 0 bases and 9 bases respectively, with 4 bases between them. CDR3 bases: TGTGCCAGCAGCGTAGGGGGTGAGCAGTTCTTC. It yields the protein CASSVGGEQFF. Filled out from reference TRBV9 and TRBJ2-1, the complete variable domain reads DSGVTQTPKHLITATGQRVTLRCSPRSGDLSVYWYQQSLDQGLQFLIQYYNGEERAKGNILERFSAQQFPDLHSELNLSSLELGDSALYFCASSVGGEQFFGPGTRLTVL.

The chain has TRBV5-6 and TRBJ1-5, with D unresolved. Per germline, CDR1 SGHDT and CDR2 YYEEEE. This CDR3 comprises 15 residues. The V end lost 0 bases, the J end lost 3 bases, and 10 bases lay between the germline ends. DNA for the CDR3: TGTGCCAGCAGCTTGGGGCGTCGGGTCAATCAGCCCCAGCATTTT. Translation gives CASSLGRRVNQPQHF. The whole variable domain, remainder taken from reference TRBV5-6 and TRBJ1-5, is DAGVTQSPTHLIKTRGQQVTLRCSPKSGHDTVSWYQQALGQGPQFIFQYYEEEERQRGNFPDRFSGHQFPNYSSELNVNALLLGDSALYLCASSLGRRVNQPQHFGDGTRLSIL.

The gene calls are TRBV5-1 and TRBJ2-5; D is unclear. Germline V gene sequence: CDR1 SGHRS, CDR2 YFSETQ. The CDR3 totals 14 residues. The germline V and J ends were trimmed by 2 bases and 1 base, with 9 bases remaining between them. CDR3 sequence reads: CASSFGRTQETQYF. CDR3 DNA sequence: TGCGCCAGCAGCTTTGGGCGGACCCAAGAGACCCAGTACTTC. Combining the CDR3 with reference TRBV5-1 and TRBJ2-5 gives the whole variable domain KAGVTQTPRYLIKTRGQQVTLSCSPISGHRSVSWYQQTPGQGLQFLFEYFSETQRNKGNFPGRFSGRQFSNSRSEMNVSTLELGDSALYLCASSFGRTQETQYFGPGTRLLVL.

This clone appeared a single time. V and J are TRBV4-1 and TRBJ2-7; the match to TRBD2 covers 8 bases. This CDR3 is 14 amino acids long. Looked up from germline, CDR1 is MGHRA and CDR2 is YSYEKL. The trim removed 6 bases at V and 3 bases at J, leaving 7 bases unmatched. The CDR3 DNA sequence: TGCGCCAGCAGGAACTTAGCGGGGAGCTACGAGCAGTACTTC. It specifies CASRNLAGSYEQYF.

For the CDR3, the DNA is TGTGCCAGCAAGCAGGATGCGGCTAATGAAAAACTGTTTTTT. Translation gives CASKQDAANEKLFF. The chain uses TRBV10-3 and TRBJ1-4; unclear D gene. This CDR3 spans 14 amino acids. V was cut by 10 bases and J by 3 bases, with 15 bases left in between. The germline gives CDR1 ENHRY, CDR2 SYGVKD.

This clone is a singleton in its sample. The chain uses TRBV6-2 or TRBV6-3 and TRBJ1-1, with TRBD1 matching over 7 bases. This CDR3 is 16 amino acids long. V lost 6 bases and J lost 0; bases outside the gene matches: 10. CDR1 is MNHEY, CDR2 SVGEGT, per germline. The CDR3 loop reads CASSLSRGAMNTEAFF. Here the CDR3 DNA reads TGTGCCAGCAGCCTATCCAGGGGGGCGATGAACACTGAAGCTTTCTTT.

V and J are TRBV19 and TRBJ2-7; D unclear. The ends were cut back, 3 bases at V and 11 bases at J, with 14 bases in the middle. CDR3 length: 12 amino acids. Germline V gene lookup returns CDR1 LNHDA and CDR2 SQIVND (reference sequence). This CDR3 is CASSILGETKYF. The CDR3 region has the DNA TGTGCCAGTAGTATTTTAGGAGAGACAAAGTACTTC.

A remark on this clone: The junction and the germline gene differ at one end; a read error may be behind it. This chain links TRBV28 with TRBJ2-5; 11 nucleotides align to TRBD2. CDR1 and CDR2 from the germline V gene are MDHEN and SYDVKM. This CDR3 comprises 18 residues. CDR3 region: CASSLWTASGGHQEAQYF. In nucleotides, the CDR3 is TGCGCCAGCAGTTTATGGACGGCTAGCGGGGGGCACCAAGAGGCCCAGTACTTC.

The V gene is TRBV7-2, the J gene TRBJ1-3; TRBD1 might be the D (6 bases). V lost 6 bases to trimming and J lost 4 bases, with 10 bases between them. Germline V gene sequence: CDR1 SGHTA, CDR2 FQGNSA. This CDR3 has 13 residues. Written as DNA, the CDR3 is TGTGCCAGCAGAGGGGGGTACGGAAACACCATATATTTT. This codes for CASRGGYGNTIYF. Drawing the rest from reference TRBV7-2 and TRBJ1-3, the complete variable domain is GAGVSQSPSNKVTEKGKDVELRCDPISGHTALYWYRQSLGQGLEFLIYFQGNSAPDKSGLPSDRFSAERTGGSVSTLTIQRTQQEDSAVYLCASRGGYGNTIYFGEGSWLTVV.

J is TRBJ1-5 and V is TRBV6-5; weak D call: TRBD1 (6 bases). V was pared by 5 bases and J by 4 bases, with 9 bases between. CDR1 and CDR2 from the germline V gene are MNHEY and SVGAGI. CDR3 size: 13 residues. Here the CDR3 DNA reads TGTGCCAGCAGTCTGGACAGTAATCAGCCCCAGCATTTT. It is translated as CASSLDSNQPQHF.

In its sample, this clone was seen a few times. This chain uses TRBV2 with TRBJ1-1; no firm D call. The V gene's germline CDR1 is SNHLY and CDR2 FYNNEI. The CDR3 extends over 15 amino acids. Trimming removed 2 bases at V and 4 bases at J, with 14 bases between. This chain's CDR3 is CASSEWRGLGTEAFF. The CDR3 DNA sequence: TGTGCCAGCAGTGAATGGCGCGGCCTGGGCACTGAAGCTTTCTTT.

J is TRBJ2-7 and V is TRBV24-1; 12 positions agree with TRBD2. The germline V gene has CDR1 KGHDR and CDR2 SFDVKD. This CDR3 has 17 amino acids. V lost 3 bases and J lost 1; bases outside the gene matches: 6. The CDR3 DNA follows: TGTGCCACCAGTGATCCAGGACTAGCGGGACCTTCCTACGAGCAGTACTTC. The encoded protein is CATSDPGLAGPSYEQYF.

The chain uses TRBV30 and TRBJ2-3, with no clear D. Trimming stripped 2 bases from V and 2 bases from J, with 2 bases between. The CDR3 contains 11 residues. Germline V CDR1 and CDR2: GTSNPN, SVGIG (reference sequence). In DNA form, the CDR3 reads TGTGCCTGGAGTACCACAGATACGCAGTATTTT. Residues: CAWSTTDTQYF.

This chain uses TRBV5-4 with TRBJ2-5, with 10 bases that match TRBD1. The germline CDR1 and CDR2 sequences are SGHNT and YYREEE (reference sequence). This CDR3 has 19 amino acids. V gave up 3 bases and J gave up 2 bases; unmatched junction bases: 16. The CDR3 DNA follows: TGTGCCAGCAGCTCCCCGGGACAGGGGACCCCTATTACTCAAGAGACCCAGTACTTC. Translating it yields CASSSPGQGTPITQETQYF.

This clone was recorded once. The rearrangement uses TRBV6-1 and TRBJ1-2; TRBD1 aligns across 10 bases. J lost 8 bases, V lost 6 bases, and 9 bases had no gene match. The CDR3 has 14 residues. Per the germline V gene, CDR1 is MNHNS and CDR2 is SASEGT. The CDR3 region has the DNA TGTGCCAGCAGGGGACGACAGGGGGCTGGAGGCTACACCTTC. It is translated as CASRGRQGAGGYTF.

This chain uses TRBV5-5 with TRBJ2-7, with TRBD1 identical over 7 bases. The CDR3 runs to 13 residues. The V gene end was trimmed by 1 base and the J gene end by 6 bases; junction bases not matched to a gene: 4. Germline CDR1 reads SGHKS; CDR2 reads YYEKEE (reference sequence). The CDR3 DNA follows: TGTGCCAGCAGCTTGACAGGGGACGCCGAGCAGTACTTC. Translation: CASSLTGDAEQYF.

This clone was detected a few times. CDR3 residues: CASSLGFTDTQYF. In DNA form, the CDR3 reads TGTGCCAGCAGTTTAGGCTTCACAGATACGCAGTATTTT. The chain is built from TRBV6-2 or TRBV6-3 and TRBJ2-3; D call uncertain. The CDR3 sequence is 13 residues long. Germline V gene lookup returns CDR1 MNHEY and CDR2 SVGEGT. Between the trimmed V and J ends, which lost 4 bases and 2 bases, there was a span of 7 bases.

The chain combines TRBV18 with TRBJ1-1, with D perhaps TRBD1 (5 bases). Trimming cost V 0 bases and J 6 bases, with 11 bases left between them. The CDR3 runs to 14 residues. The germline CDR1 and CDR2 sequences are KGHSH and LQKENI. CDR3 amino acids: CASSPPTAPAEAFF. In DNA, the CDR3 is TGTGCCAGCTCACCACCGACAGCTCCAGCTGAAGCTTTCTTT. Together with reference TRBV18 and TRBJ1-1, the CDR3 gives the full variable domain: NAGVMQNPRHLVRRRGQEARLRCSPMKGHSHVYWYRQLPEEGLKFMVYLQKENIIDESGMPKERFSAEFPKEGPSILRIQQVVRGDSAAYFCASSPPTAPAEAFFGQGTRLTVV.

This clone was found a few times. The gene calls are TRBV5-1 and TRBJ2-5; TRBD1 aligns across 8 bases. CDR1 SGHRS and CDR2 YFSETQ come from the germline V gene. The length of the CDR3 is 14 residues. Trimming cost V 5 bases and J 5 bases; bases outside gene matches: 8. The CDR3 spells CASRVGQVEETQYF. For the CDR3, the DNA is TGCGCCAGCAGAGTGGGACAGGTTGAGGAGACCCAGTACTTC.

J is TRBJ1-5 and V is TRBV5-6, with D perhaps TRBD1 (5 bases). The CDR3 runs 17 residues. Deletions cut 2 bases from V and 0 bases from J, with 15 bases between. CDR1 is SGHDT, CDR2 YYEEEE, per germline. CDR3 in amino acids: CASSLGTYGYSNQPQHF. The CDR3 DNA is TGTGCCAGCAGCTTAGGGACGTACGGCTATAGCAATCAGCCCCAGCATTTT.

This clone has a handful of counts. The chain joins TRBV11-2 to TRBJ1-4; maybe TRBD1 (6 bases). There are 15 residues in the CDR3. Germline CDR1 reads SGHAT; CDR2 reads FQNNGV. V lost 5 bases and J 5 bases, leaving 15 bases between the germline ends. CDR3 amino acids: CASSPIKGGNEKLFF. CDR3 bases: TGTGCCAGCAGCCCCATCAAGGGGGGGAATGAAAAACTGTTTTTT.

This chain links TRBV19 with TRBJ1-1; D is unresolved. Trimming removed 5 bases from V and 6 bases from J, with 10 bases in between. The CDR3 extends over 12 amino acids. The germline gives CDR1 LNHDA, CDR2 SQIVND (reference sequence). CDR3 in DNA: TGTGCCAGTAGTCCCGAATGGGCTGAAGCTTTCTTT. It is translated as CASSPEWAEAFF.